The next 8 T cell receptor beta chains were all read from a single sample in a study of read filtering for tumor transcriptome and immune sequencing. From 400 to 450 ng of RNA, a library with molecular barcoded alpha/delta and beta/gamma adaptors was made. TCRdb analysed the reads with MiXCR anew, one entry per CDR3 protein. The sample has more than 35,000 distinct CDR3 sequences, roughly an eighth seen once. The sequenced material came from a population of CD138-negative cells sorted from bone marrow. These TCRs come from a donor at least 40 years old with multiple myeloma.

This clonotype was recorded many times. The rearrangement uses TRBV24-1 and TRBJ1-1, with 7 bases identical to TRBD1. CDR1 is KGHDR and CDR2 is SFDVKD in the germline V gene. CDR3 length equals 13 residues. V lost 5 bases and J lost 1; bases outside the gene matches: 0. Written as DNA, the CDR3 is TGTGCCACCAGTGGACAGGGGAACACTGAAGCTTTCTTT. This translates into CATSGQGNTEAFF.

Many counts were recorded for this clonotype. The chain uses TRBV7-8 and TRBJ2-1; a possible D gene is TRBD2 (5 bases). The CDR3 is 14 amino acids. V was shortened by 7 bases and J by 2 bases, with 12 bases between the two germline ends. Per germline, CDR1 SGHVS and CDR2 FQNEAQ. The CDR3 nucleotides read TGTGCCAGCATCCGGGATTTACCCTACAATGAGCAGTTCTTC. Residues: CASIRDLPYNEQFF.

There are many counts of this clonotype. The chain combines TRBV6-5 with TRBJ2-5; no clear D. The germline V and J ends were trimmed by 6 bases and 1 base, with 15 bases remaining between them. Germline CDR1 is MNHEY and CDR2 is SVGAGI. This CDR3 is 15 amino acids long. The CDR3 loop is CASSWTELLQETQYF. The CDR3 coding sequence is TGTGCCAGCAGCTGGACGGAGCTGCTCCAAGAGACCCAGTACTTC.

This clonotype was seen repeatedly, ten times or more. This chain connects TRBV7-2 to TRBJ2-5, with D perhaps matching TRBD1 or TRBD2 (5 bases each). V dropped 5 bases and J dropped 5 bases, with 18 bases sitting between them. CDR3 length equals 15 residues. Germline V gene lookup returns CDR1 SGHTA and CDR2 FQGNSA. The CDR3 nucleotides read TGTGCCAGCAGCGCCAGGGACCGATTTTTGGAGACCCAGTACTTC. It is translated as CASSARDRFLETQYF.

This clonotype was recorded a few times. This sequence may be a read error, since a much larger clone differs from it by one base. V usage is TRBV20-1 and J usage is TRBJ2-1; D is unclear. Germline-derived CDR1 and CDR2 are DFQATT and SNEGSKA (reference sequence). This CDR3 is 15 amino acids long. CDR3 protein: CRARDASPSSFEQFF. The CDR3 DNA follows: TGCAGAGCTAGAGATGCTAGTCCCTCCTCATTTGAGCAGTTCTTC.

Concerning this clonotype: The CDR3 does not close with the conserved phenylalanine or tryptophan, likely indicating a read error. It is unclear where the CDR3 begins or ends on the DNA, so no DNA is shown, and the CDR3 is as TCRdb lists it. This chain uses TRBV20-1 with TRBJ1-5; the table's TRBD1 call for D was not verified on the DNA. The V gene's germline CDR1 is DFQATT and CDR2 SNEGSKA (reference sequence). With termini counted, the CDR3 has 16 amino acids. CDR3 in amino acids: CSARLSAAAGYQPPHI.

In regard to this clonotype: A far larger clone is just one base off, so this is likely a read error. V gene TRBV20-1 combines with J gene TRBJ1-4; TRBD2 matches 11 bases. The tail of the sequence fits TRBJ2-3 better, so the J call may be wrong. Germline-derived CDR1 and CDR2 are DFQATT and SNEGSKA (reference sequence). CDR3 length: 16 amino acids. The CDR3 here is CSARARLAGYHDTQYF. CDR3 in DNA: TGCAGTGCTAGAGCTCGACTAGCGGGGTACCATGATACGCAGTATTTT.

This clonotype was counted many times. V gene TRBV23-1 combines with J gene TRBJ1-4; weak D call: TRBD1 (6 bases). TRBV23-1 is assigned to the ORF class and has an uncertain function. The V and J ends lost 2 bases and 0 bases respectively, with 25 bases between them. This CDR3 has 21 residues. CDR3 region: CASSQGPQGLTDLATNEKLFF. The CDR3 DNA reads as TGCGCCAGCAGTCAAGGCCCCCAGGGGCTTACGGATCTCGCAACTAATGAAAAACTGTTTTTT.